The next 29 T cell receptor beta chains were all read from a single sample in a study of T cell repertoires in cytomegalovirus infection. No antigen has been identified for these receptors. TCRdb re-derived calls from the reads in MiXCR, one entry per CDR3 protein. The profile shows under 95,000 distinct CDR3 sequences, around 49% of them singletons. The sample here was CD8+ T cells from cultured PBMCs, taken from culture after CMV antigen stimulation. These TCRs come from a human donor in good health (CMV status not recorded). Some clones in this sample may be carry-over from other donors' samples.

The V call is TRBV7-9, the J call TRBJ2-1; D gene unclear. The CDR3 extends over 13 amino acids. CDR1 is SEHNR and CDR2 is FQNEAQ in the germline V gene (reference sequence). Trimming cost V 8 bases and J 15 bases, with 23 bases left between them. CDR3 region: CASSTPDGLITFF. In DNA form, the CDR3 reads TGTGCCAGCTCCACTCCAGATGGTTTAATTACGTTCTTC.

This clonotype has just a few counts. The chain uses TRBV28 and TRBJ2-5, with D tentatively TRBD2 (6 bases). Germline-derived CDR1 and CDR2 are MDHEN and SYDVKM. There are 11 residues in the CDR3. The germline V and J ends were trimmed by 6 bases and 9 bases, with 11 bases remaining between them. The CDR3 is CASSPSGAQYF. The DNA for the CDR3 is TGTGCCAGCAGCCCCTCGGGGGCCCAGTACTTC.

This clonotype was counted once. The V and J genes are TRBV20-1 and TRBJ1-5; perhaps TRBD1 as D (6 bases). Germline V gene data show CDR1 as DFQATT and CDR2 as SNEGSKA (reference sequence). The CDR3 has 13 amino acids. V was pared by 5 bases and J by 4 bases, with 12 bases between. In nucleotides, the CDR3 is TGCAGTGCTGATGTCACAGGGAATCAGCCCCAGCATTTT. Encoded protein: CSADVTGNQPQHF.

The CDR3 DNA is TGTGCCAGCAGCGCCGGGATCTACAATGAGCAGTTCTTC. Encoded protein: CASSAGIYNEQFF. This rearrangement joins TRBV7-2 to TRBJ2-1; the D gene is possibly TRBD2 (5 bases). V was trimmed by 5 bases and J by 3 bases, leaving 8 bases between them. Germline V gene lookup returns CDR1 SGHTA and CDR2 FQGNSA. This CDR3 spans 13 amino acids.

CDR3 region: CASRYPGRANEQYF. DNA of the CDR3: TGTGCCAGCAGATATCCCGGGAGGGCCAACGAGCAGTACTTC. The V and J genes are TRBV2 and TRBJ2-7; 8 positions match TRBD2. Germline values: CDR1 SNHLY, CDR2 FYNNEI. This CDR3 is 14 amino acids long. The V gene end was trimmed by 6 bases and the J gene end by 5 bases; junction bases not matched to a gene: 9.

In nucleotides, the CDR3 is TGTGCCAGCAGTTACTCGACCGGGACAGATGGATTCTTC. This encodes CASSYSTGTDGFF. V is TRBV6-6 and J is TRBJ2-1, with 7 bases identical to TRBD1. From germline, CDR1 is MNHNY and CDR2 SVGAGI (reference sequence). The CDR3 is made up of 13 amino acids. The V segment lost 0 bases and the J segment 16 bases; nucleotides outside the gene matches: 9.

A few counts support this clonotype. The CDR3 DNA is TGTGCCAGCAGGCAGGCGCGGGACTATGGCTACACCTTC. Its translation is CASRQARDYGYTF. The V call is TRBV12-3 or TRBV12-4, the J call TRBJ1-2; no definite D call. The CDR3 is 13 residues long. V was trimmed by 6 bases and J by 3 bases, leaving 11 bases between them.

The gene calls are TRBV6-1 and TRBJ2-7, with 7 bases that match TRBD1. The CDR3 covers 14 residues. V lost 6 bases and J lost 3; bases outside the gene matches: 8. CDR1 MNHNS and CDR2 SASEGT come from the germline V gene. In nucleotides, the CDR3 is TGTGCCAGCAGCCCGGACAGGTTCGACTACGAGCAGTACTTC. Protein: CASSPDRFDYEQYF.

This clonotype was seen a few times. This chain connects TRBV7-3 to TRBJ2-1; possible D gene TRBD2, 6 bases. V lost 1 base, J lost 8 bases, and 15 bases lay in between. The germline gives CDR1 SGHTA, CDR2 FQGTGA. This CDR3 contains 15 residues. CDR3 bases: TGTGCCAGCAGCTTAATGGCTAGCGCCTTCGATGAGCAGTTCTTC. Translating it yields CASSLMASAFDEQFF.

J is TRBJ2-2 and V is TRBV7-9, with 10 bases that match TRBD1. The V segment lost 5 bases and the J segment 2 bases; nucleotides outside the gene matches: 2. The CDR3 contains 15 residues. In germline, CDR1 is SEHNR, CDR2 FQNEAQ (reference sequence). The CDR3 spells CASSDRGQNTGELFF. CDR3 sequence (DNA): TGTGCCAGCAGCGACAGGGGGCAAAACACCGGGGAGCTGTTTTTT.

This clonotype was counted only a few times. The chain combines TRBV7-2 with TRBJ1-6; 8 bases are shared with TRBD1. Germline CDR1 SGHTA, CDR2 FQGNSA. V lost 3 bases and J lost 7; bases outside the gene matches: 5. CDR3 length: 15 residues. The CDR3 DNA reads as TGTGCCAGCAGCTTCGGGTCAGGGGGCAATTCACCCCTCCACTTT. Its translation is CASSFGSGGNSPLHF.

This chain uses TRBV20-1 with TRBJ2-1; 8 nucleotides match TRBD2. The CDR3 is 13 residues long. V shed 2 bases and J 6 bases; nucleotides not matched to a gene: 3. Germline values: CDR1 DFQATT, CDR2 SNEGSKA (reference sequence). CDR3 residues: CSARSTSANEQFF. CDR3 nucleotide sequence: TGCAGTGCTAGATCGACTAGCGCCAATGAGCAGTTCTTC.

The rearrangement joins TRBV27 to TRBJ1-2; possible D gene TRBD1, 6 bases. Germline V lookup: CDR1 MNHEY, CDR2 SMNVEV (reference sequence). The length of the CDR3 is 13 residues. V lost 8 bases and J lost 4, with 14 bases in between. The CDR3 region is CASRPGARYGYTF. CDR3 nucleotides: TGTGCCAGCCGCCCAGGGGCCCGCTATGGCTACACCTTC.

As DNA, the CDR3 is TGTGCCAGCAGCTTAGATCTCCGACAGGGCCCAAACTACGAGCAGTACTTC. It encodes CASSLDLRQGPNYEQYF. The V gene is TRBV11-2, the J gene TRBJ2-7; 7 bases match TRBD1. The CDR3 has 17 amino acids. Trimming took 0 bases from V and 3 from J; bases not matched to a gene: 11. Germline V CDR1 and CDR2: SGHAT, FQNNGV.

The chain carries TRBV5-4 and TRBJ2-7; the D gene is possibly TRBD1 (6 bases). Germline CDR1 and CDR2: SGHNT and YYREEE (reference sequence). Trimming shortened V by 4 bases and J by 8 bases, and 10 bases separated the two germline ends. This CDR3 contains 11 residues. The CDR3 DNA follows: TGTGCCAGCAGCCTCGGACAGCAGCAGTACTTC. Encoded protein: CASSLGQQQYF.

This clonotype came up many times. The chain carries TRBV6-1 and TRBJ2-4; D tentatively fits TRBD1 or TRBD2 (5 bases each). The CDR3 extends over 11 amino acids. The V end lost 6 bases, the J end lost 11 bases, and 11 bases lay between the germline ends. CDR1 is MNHNS and CDR2 is SASEGT in the germline V gene. In DNA form, the CDR3 reads TGTGCCAGCAGGGCAGGGACCCTTCAGTACTTC. It codes for CASRAGTLQYF.

This clonotype came up a few times. The chain recombines TRBV7-9 with TRBJ2-5; D is uncertain. The CDR3 contains 16 residues. Trimming cost V 6 bases and J 5 bases, with 22 bases left between them. Germline CDR1 reads SEHNR; CDR2 reads FQNEAQ (reference sequence). This chain's CDR3 is CASSSHSSRASETQYF. The CDR3 DNA is TGTGCCAGCAGTTCCCATAGCTCCCGAGCCTCGGAGACCCAGTACTTC.

This clonotype was seen many times. The chain carries TRBV20-1 and TRBJ2-1, with TRBD1 matching 11 bases. This CDR3 is 14 amino acids long. Germline values: CDR1 DFQATT, CDR2 SNEGSKA (reference sequence). The V segment lost 6 bases and the J segment 7 bases; nucleotides outside the gene matches: 8. The CDR3 spells CSALGDRGRNEQFF. The CDR3 coding sequence is TGCAGTGCCCTAGGGGACAGGGGGAGGAATGAGCAGTTCTTC.

Here the CDR3 reads CSAEGHRETGATRVRNQPQHF. Here the CDR3 DNA reads TGCAGTGCTGAGGGCCACCGAGAGACAGGGGCGACGAGGGTTCGCAATCAGCCCCAGCATTTT. The V and J genes are TRBV20-1 and TRBJ1-5, with TRBD1 matching over 8 bases. Germline lookup yields CDR1 DFQATT and CDR2 SNEGSKA (reference sequence). The CDR3 length is 21 residues. Unmatched junction bases numbered 26, after V lost 5 bases and J lost 2 bases.

V gene TRBV29-1 combines with J gene TRBJ1-2; D is unresolved. Looked up from germline, CDR1 is SQVTM and CDR2 is ANQGSEA. The CDR3 contains 15 residues. V lost 0 bases and J 4 bases, leaving 15 bases between the germline ends. This CDR3 is CSVEDVKGGVYGYTF. The CDR3 nucleotides are TGCAGCGTTGAAGATGTAAAGGGTGGGGTCTATGGCTACACCTTC.

The chain combines TRBV5-6 with TRBJ2-1, with 9 bases identical to TRBD1. The CDR3 contains 14 residues. Germline CDR1 and CDR2: SGHDT and YYEEEE. The J segment lost 9 bases and the V segment lost 3 bases, leaving 7 bases of the junction unmatched. The CDR3 region has the DNA TGTGCCAGCAGCTCCGGACAGGGGCCGGGTGAGCAGTTCTTC. Protein product: CASSSGQGPGEQFF.

This clonotype was observed many times. The genes are TRBV7-2 and TRBJ2-1; 10 nucleotides agree with TRBD2. Germline V lookup: CDR1 SGHTA, CDR2 FQGNSA. The CDR3 is made up of 13 amino acids. Trimming cost V 4 bases and J 14 bases; bases outside gene matches: 8. The DNA for the CDR3 is TGTGCCAGCAGCTCAGCTCTAGCGGGAGACGAGTTCTTC. This translates into CASSSALAGDEFF.

Only a few counts were recorded for this clonotype. The chain links TRBV6-5 to TRBJ2-7, with D maybe TRBD1 (6 bases). Between the trimmed V and J ends, which lost 3 bases and 3 bases, there was a span of 12 bases. Germline CDR1 reads MNHEY; CDR2 reads SVGAGI. This CDR3 region has 14 residues. CDR3 bases: TGTGCCAGCAGTTATAGGGGGAAGTTCTACGAGCAGTACTTC. The encoded protein is CASSYRGKFYEQYF.

This chain joins TRBV20-1 and TRBJ1-5, with 8 bases fitting TRBD1. The CDR3 is 13 residues long. V lost 6 bases and J lost 4; bases outside the gene matches: 5. Germline V gene lookup returns CDR1 DFQATT and CDR2 SNEGSKA (reference sequence). This chain's CDR3 is CSAADRGNQPQHF. CDR3 DNA: TGCAGTGCGGCTGACAGGGGTAATCAGCCCCAGCATTTT.

This clonotype was observed once. The rearrangement links TRBV7-3 to TRBJ2-5, with TRBD1 as a possible D gene (5 bases). This CDR3 has 15 residues. V dropped 1 base and J dropped 4 bases, with 13 bases sitting between them. CDR1 SGHTA and CDR2 FQGTGA come from the germline V gene. The DNA for the CDR3 is TGTGCCAGCAGCTTAAACCCCGCTAGGGGAGAGACCCAGTACTTC. Encoded protein: CASSLNPARGETQYF.

V gene TRBV7-2 combines with J gene TRBJ2-1; D unresolved. The V end lost 3 bases, the J end lost 0 bases, and 12 bases lay between the germline ends. The CDR3 has 16 amino acids. Germline-derived CDR1 and CDR2 are SGHTA and FQGNSA. This chain's CDR3 is CASSFFQASSYNEQFF. The DNA of the CDR3 is TGTGCCAGCAGCTTCTTTCAGGCATCCTCCTACAATGAGCAGTTCTTC.

The chain couples TRBV6-1 to TRBJ1-5; 8 bases match TRBD1. Germline-derived CDR1 and CDR2 are MNHNS and SASEGT. V trimming: 6 bases; J trimming: 1 base; junction bases outside the gene matches: 5. This CDR3 is built from 15 residues. CDR3 nucleotide sequence: TGTGCCAGCAGCCAACACAGGGGGAGCAATCAGCCCCAGCATTTT. This encodes CASSQHRGSNQPQHF.

CDR3 residues: CASSPEGSSYNEQFF. The CDR3 nucleotides are TGTGCCAGCAGCCCCGAAGGGAGCTCCTACAATGAGCAGTTCTTC. The chain recombines TRBV9 with TRBJ2-1; D is perhaps TRBD2 (5 bases). Trimming took off 4 bases at V and 0 bases at J, with 11 bases between the two ends. The CDR3 has 15 amino acids. Germline V CDR1 and CDR2: SGDLS, YYNGEE.

The chain links TRBV12-3 or TRBV12-4 to TRBJ1-5; 8 nucleotides align to TRBD1. CDR3 length: 15 amino acids. The V and J ends lost 6 bases and 2 bases, in that order; junction bases with no gene match: 6. The CDR3 reads CASRRKTGGNQPQHF. CDR3 nucleotide sequence: TGTGCCAGCAGGCGCAAGACAGGGGGCAATCAGCCCCAGCATTTT.